The TCR beta chain under discussion was sequenced for a study of blood T cell repertoires in COVID-19. Study information: The cDNA or gDNA used as material had been derived from T cells, B-cell-depleted T cells, or PBMCs.

Authors' processing steps: Cell counts per sample came from amplifying reference gene primers. The data were produced by immunoSEQ multiplex PCR, yet TCRdb's version contains in-frame clones alone and is incomplete. The V and J calls and clone size are taken from that table; D and trimming were inferred from the DNA. The table lists some 200,000 clones, under 85% of them singletons, with approximately 8% in the top ten. There are 13 residues in the CDR3. Deletions cut 1 base from V and 4 bases from J, with 7 bases between. Per the germline V gene, CDR1 is SGHDN and CDR2 is FVKESK. Seattle-derived patients entered the study during active infection and were followed longitudinally.

The sequencing sample was made of peripheral blood. The rearrangement links TRBV14 to TRBJ1-2; D is uncertain. This receptor was identified in a woman older than 75 with COVID-19, enrolled during active disease. The CDR3 nucleotides are TGTGCCAGCAGCCAAGTTCAGGTCTATGGCTACACCTTC. Translation gives CASSQVQVYGYTF.